What follows are 8 T cell receptor beta chains derived from one specimen sequenced in a study of shared clonotypes between healthy human individuals. Sequencing was performed with immunoSEQ multiplex PCR; in TCRdb, only in-frame clones are kept and a portion is missing. The data show about 2.5 million clones, 85% to 95% seen once. The sequencing sample was made of naive CD4+ T cells from PBMCs. Subset described: CD45RA+ positively selected. The receptors derive from a young man in good health. Some clones in this sample may be carry-over from other donors' samples.

This clone was seen a handful of times. Here the CDR3 DNA reads TGCGCCAGCAGCTCTCCGGACAGGGTGGGTGGCTACACCTTC. Protein sequence: CASSSPDRVGGYTF. V is TRBV4-1 and J is TRBJ1-2, with 8 bases that match TRBD1. The CDR3 runs to 14 residues. Trimming cost V 5 bases and J 7 bases; bases outside gene matches: 9. Germline V CDR1 and CDR2: MGHRA, YSYEKL.

This clone was detected once. J is TRBJ1-4 and V is TRBV6-1; TRBD1 might be the D (5 bases). The germline V gene encodes CDR1 MNHNS and CDR2 SASEGT. The V gene lost 3 bases and the J gene lost 4 bases, with 12 bases spanning the gap. There are 15 residues in the CDR3. The CDR3 loop reads CASSEQGRGNEKLFF. For the CDR3, the DNA is TGTGCCAGCAGTGAGCAGGGTAGGGGTAATGAAAAACTGTTTTTT.

This chain joins TRBV7-3 and TRBJ2-2; D could derive from TRBD1 or TRBD2 (5 bases each). This CDR3 spans 15 amino acids. The ends were cut back, 3 bases at V and 2 bases at J, with 10 bases in the middle. Germline CDR1 and CDR2: SGHTA and FQGTGA. As DNA, the CDR3 is TGTGCCAGCAGCTTCGGGGCCTCAAACACCGGGGAGCTGTTTTTT. It encodes CASSFGASNTGELFF.

V is TRBV18 and J is TRBJ1-5; D remains unclear. This CDR3 spans 13 amino acids. Germline lookup yields CDR1 KGHSH and CDR2 LQKENI. V was trimmed by 2 bases and J by 3 bases, leaving 5 bases between them. CDR3 DNA: TGTGCCAGCTCACCATCAGTCAATCAGCCCCAGCATTTT. This codes for CASSPSVNQPQHF.

The V gene is TRBV29-1, the J gene TRBJ2-7; tentatively, D is TRBD2 (5 bases). Germline V CDR1 and CDR2: SQVTM, ANQGSEA. The V end was cut by 4 bases, the J end by 2 bases, with 12 bases between. The CDR3 runs to 13 residues. CDR3 bases: TGCAGCGTTGTCGGGGTATTCGCCTACGAGCAGTACTTC. Translating it yields CSVVGVFAYEQYF.

This clone was counted a single time. The chain carries TRBV28 and TRBJ2-7, with 9 bases identical to TRBD1. The CDR3 has 15 residues. In germline, CDR1 is MDHEN, CDR2 SYDVKM. Trimming at V came to 5 bases and at J to 3 bases, leaving 8 bases not matched to a gene. CDR3 residues: CASSTRQGGGYEQYF. The CDR3 DNA follows: TGTGCCAGCAGTACCAGACAGGGGGGCGGCTACGAGCAGTACTTC.

The CDR3 loop reads CASLGLDTQYF. The CDR3 nucleotides read TGTGCTAGCCTAGGACTAGATACGCAGTATTTT. The rearrangement joins TRBV12-5 to TRBJ2-3; TRBD2 might be the D (5 bases). CDR1 and CDR2 (germline): LGHNT, FRNRAP. The CDR3 has 11 residues. V was trimmed by 9 bases and J by 5 bases, leaving 9 bases between them.

The V and J genes are TRBV11-2 and TRBJ1-4; D remains ambiguous. The CDR3 extends over 14 amino acids. Germline V gene data show CDR1 as SGHAT and CDR2 as FQNNGV. The ends were cut back, 6 bases at V and 8 bases at J, with 16 bases in the middle. CDR3 nucleotide sequence: TGTGCCAGCAGACCCGACCCATCTCGGGAAAAACTGTTTTTT. Translated: CASRPDPSREKLFF. Using reference TRBV11-2 and TRBJ1-4 for the parts outside the CDR3, the full variable domain is EAGVAQSPRYKIIEKRQSVAFWCNPISGHATLYWYQQILGQGPKLLIQFQNNGVVDDSQLPKDRFSAERLKGVDSTLKIQPAKLEDSAVYLCASRPDPSREKLFFGSGTQLSVL.